This entry concerns a single T cell receptor beta chain. The data are from a study of blood T cells in healthy people across ages. With a J-beta primer mix and a sample-barcoded 5' primer, a second PCR ran about 6 to 11 cycles. Each CDR3 protein gets one entry after TCRdb re-called the 5' RACE reads with MiXCR. The sample holds around 1,000,000 distinct CDR3 sequences; roughly two fifths are singletons and the top ten take about an eighth. The sequence derives from a man aged 18 to 30 in good health. The sample consisted of blood.

In DNA form, the CDR3 reads TGCAGTGCCGCAAAGGGGGGCACAGATACGCAGTATTTT. Its translation is CSAAKGGTDTQYF. The V and J genes are TRBV20-1 and TRBJ2-3, with D perhaps TRBD1 (6 bases). The CDR3 is 13 residues long. V lost 6 bases, J lost 1 base, and 11 bases lay in between. Germline CDR1 reads DFQATT; CDR2 reads SNEGSKA (reference sequence).